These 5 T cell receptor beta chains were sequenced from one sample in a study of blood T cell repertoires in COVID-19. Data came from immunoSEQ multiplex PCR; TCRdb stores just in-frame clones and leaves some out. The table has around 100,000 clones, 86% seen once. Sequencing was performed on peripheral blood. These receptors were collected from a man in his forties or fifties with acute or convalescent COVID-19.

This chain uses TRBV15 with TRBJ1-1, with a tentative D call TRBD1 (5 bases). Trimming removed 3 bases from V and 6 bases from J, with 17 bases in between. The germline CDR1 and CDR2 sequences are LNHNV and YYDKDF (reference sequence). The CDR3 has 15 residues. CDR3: CATSRDMDLYSEAFF. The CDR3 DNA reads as TGTGCCACCAGCAGGGACATGGACCTTTATTCTGAAGCTTTCTTT. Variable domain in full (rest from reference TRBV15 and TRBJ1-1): DAMVIQNPRYQVTQFGKPVTLSCSQTLNHNVMYWYQQKSSQAPKLLFHYYDKDFNNEADTPDNFQSRRPNTSFCFLDIRSPGLGDTAMYLCATSRDMDLYSEAFFGQGTRLTVV.

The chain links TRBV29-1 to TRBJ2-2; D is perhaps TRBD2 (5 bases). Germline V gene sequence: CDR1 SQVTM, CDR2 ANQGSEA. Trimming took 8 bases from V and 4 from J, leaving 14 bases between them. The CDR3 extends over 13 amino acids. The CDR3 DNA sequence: TGCAGCACCTACCTAGAGGGCACCGGGGAGCTGTTTTTT. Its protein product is CSTYLEGTGELFF.

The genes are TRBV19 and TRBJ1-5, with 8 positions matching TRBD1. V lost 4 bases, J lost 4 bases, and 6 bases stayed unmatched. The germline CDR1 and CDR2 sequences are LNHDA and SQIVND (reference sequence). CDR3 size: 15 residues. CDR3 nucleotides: TGTGCCAGTAGTACAGCCAGACAGGGGAATCAGCCCCAGCATTTT. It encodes CASSTARQGNQPQHF.

The CDR3 bases are TGTGCCAGCTCACCGGACAGACTGAACACTGAAGCTTTCTTT. This translates into CASSPDRLNTEAFF. The chain is built from TRBV18 and TRBJ1-1, with D possibly being TRBD1 (6 bases). Between the trimmed V and J ends, which lost 3 bases and 0 bases, there was a span of 8 bases. This CDR3 is built from 14 residues. The germline V gene encodes CDR1 KGHSH and CDR2 LQKENI.

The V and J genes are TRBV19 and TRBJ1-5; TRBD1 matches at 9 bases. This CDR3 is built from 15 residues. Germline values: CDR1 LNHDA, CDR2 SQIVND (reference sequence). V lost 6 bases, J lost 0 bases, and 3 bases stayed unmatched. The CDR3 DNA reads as TGTGCCAGTAGGGAACAGGGGGCTAGCAATCAGCCCCAGCATTTT. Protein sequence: CASREQGASNQPQHF.